This record covers a single TCR beta chain. Its target is unknown. These data belong to a study of cytomegalovirus exposure and HLA in healthy donors. Both 60 Vbeta primers and 13 Jbeta primers went into the PCR. Sequenced by immunoSEQ multiplex PCR; TCRdb stores in-frame clones only, minus some. The table has some 150,000 clones, roughly 80% seen once; the top ten hold less than 8%. Though nominally healthy at sampling, donors likely had unrecorded immune exposures. Study-level results: Some V segments (TRBV6-2 and TRBV6-3 among them) were excluded as indistinguishable. Accurate prediction of most subjects' HLA-A and HLA-B alleles from TCR beta sequences was reported.

This CDR3 is built from 14 residues. V lost 1 base and J 8 bases, leaving 11 bases between the germline ends. The germline V gene encodes CDR1 SEHNR and CDR2 FQNEAQ (reference sequence). The chain carries TRBV7-9 and TRBJ1-4, with D uncertain. This receptor was identified in a woman between 40 and 50 years old in good health and CMV-seropositive. Source material: PBMCs. In DNA form, the CDR3 reads TGTGCCAGCAGCTTAGGTGGGGAGCGGGAAAAACTGTTTTTT. It translates to CASSLGGEREKLFF.